This entry is about one T cell receptor beta chain. The antigen this receptor binds is unknown. No base-level quality is on record; no much larger clone is a single base apart. Unmatched junction bases come to 4, with V trimmed by 0 bases and J by 4 bases. Including the terminal cysteine and phenylalanine, the CDR3 comprises 16 residues. The sequence is cut down to CDR3 DNA, 48 bases in frame from base 1. From a lookup of the germline V gene (reference sequence), CDR1 and CDR2 are MNHEY and SMNVEV. The cohort consisted of hundreds of healthy bone marrow donors. All cohort members were sampled while nominally healthy, although unrecorded immune exposures were likely present. The donor was CMV seronegative and was included in the group of 352 seronegative cohort members. Each donor provided a peripheral blood sample, and peripheral blood mononuclear cells were used for TCR beta sequencing. The Qiagen DNeasy Blood Extraction Kit was used to extract genomic DNA from the blood cell samples.

This specimen comes from a study of cytomegalovirus exposure and HLA in healthy donors (dated by TCRdb to about 2017). For context, the study as a whole: According to an earlier analysis of several hundred of the donors, 200 million or so T cells yielded 117 million unique TCR beta sequences and 276 Gb of sequence data. An early release covering over 500 HLA-typed donors comprised 250 to 350 gigabases of sequencing data and roughly 85 million unique TCR sequences. Of the 398 genotyped donors, roughly 85% fell in the genetic ancestry cluster associated with self-reported Caucasian donors. The aim of the study was to test whether cataloging public T cell receptors could identify signatures of past pathogen exposure. The study profiled the T cell repertoires of 666 subjects by immunosequencing and related them to cytomegalovirus serostatus. Besides the first cohort of 550 to 750 subjects, a separate validation cohort made up of some 110 different subjects was used. To predict cytomegalovirus infection status, the study brought together high-throughput TCR immunosequencing, statistical association of individual TCRs with disease status, and machine learning. A later analysis re-examined previously published TCR beta repertoires from 500 to 700 donors and added high-resolution HLA genotyping to investigate patterns of TCR occurrence. In the later analysis, no new phenotypic data were used to find candidate immune exposures; instead, reliance was placed on TCR beta sequences and their occurrence across donors. An earlier analysis of about 620 of the donors applied high-throughput TCR beta sequencing to assess whether each TCR beta V gene segment acted as functional or pseudogenic. Alongside the repertoire data, information on donor age, sex, ethnicity and CMV serostatus was compiled. In a later genetic analysis, genome-wide SNP genotypes for about three fifths of the roughly 670 donors were used, and that subset was treated as a discovery cohort. All discovery cohort repertoires had been generated using a single sequencing platform. Both class I and class II loci were covered by HLA typing, at four-digit resolution. Typing coverage varied by locus: roughly 629-640 donors for A, B, C, DRB1 and DQB1; 522 for DQA1; nearly 610 for DPA1; around 490 for DPB1. Because of strong linkage in the cohort, roughly 5 DR-DQ haplotypes were treated as single units for association and clustering. Across under 500 genotyped donors of the cohort, an average of about 240,000 unique TCR beta nucleotide sequences per donor were sequenced, and roughly 20% of those sequences were non-productive.

The research as a whole found: In an earlier analysis of approximately 590 of the donors, most TCR beta V segments were observed in productive rearrangements about 87% or about 30% of the time, broadly matching IMGT annotations. In the study, some 160 TCR beta chains were listed as associated with cytomegalovirus. This cohort had only TCR beta chains sequenced, and the lack of alpha or paired-chain data limited which features could be detected. In a later genetic analysis, a missense DCLRE1C variant was associated with V-gene and J-gene trimming of TCR beta chains, and the association was replicated in an independent cohort. Compared with equally common non-associated chains, HLA-associated TCR beta chains in a later analysis were more clonally expanded and had lower generation probabilities. Correlated functional status among segregating V segments might reflect linkage disequilibrium, but an unknown experimental factor could not be ruled out. According to a later analysis, parvovirus B19, influenza, CMV and Epstein-Barr virus appeared linked to several top co-occurrence clusters. The authors suggested that the approach could potentially be extended to other disease states and immunological phenotypes. While some public TCRs were present in many individuals, most TCR sequences turned up only very rarely across donors. A further reported finding was that TCR beta sequences accurately predicted the HLA-A and HLA-B alleles for most subjects in the first cohort. Three of the identified cytomegalovirus-associated TCR beta chains were confirmed in vitro to be specific for cytomegalovirus antigens. Immune exposure information for the cohort was limited to CMV serostatus. Because counts were too low, approximately 15 rarely observed V segments, including chromosome 9 orphons, were excluded from the earlier analysis of roughly 580 of the donors. A group of highly shared sequence variants was considered likely to be a technical artifact of the sequencing pipeline. In a later analysis, most CMV-associated TCR beta chains were found to appear HLA-restricted, with HLA associations seemingly driven largely by CMV exposure. The classifier was reported to diagnose cytomegalovirus status with high specificity and sensitivity in both the original cohort and the validation cohort. Specific HLA alleles were associated with 15,000 to 20,000 TCR beta sequences at a false discovery rate of 0.05 in a later analysis. Because HLA typing was unavailable for some donors at each locus, only the typed subset was used in association tests. In a later analysis, TCR association rates were found to vary across HLA loci, with the most associated TCRs seen for DRB1 alleles and the fewest for HLA-C alleles. Assigning TCR associations to individual alleles was difficult when HLA alleles, especially DR and DQ, strongly co-occurred. Presence/absence analyses assumed roughly uniform sequencing depth across donors, an assumption that may not hold. The 87-base-pair reads could not distinguish some IMGT-functional V segments, including TRBV6-2 and TRBV6-3, so those segments were excluded. Compared with the approximately 710-donor mean, donors in an Asian-associated ancestry cluster had fewer N-insertions in productive TCRs, according to a later genetic analysis.

The library came from the immunoSEQ multiplex PCR assay. The multiplex PCR relied on a mix of 60 forward primers for TCR Vbeta segments and 13 reverse primers for TCR Jbeta segments. Amplification of the CDR3 region of rearranged TCR beta genes was performed with a multiplex PCR assay on genomic DNA. The amplified TCR beta libraries were sequenced on the Illumina HiSeq System as 87-base-pair reads. On the authors' methods: A later analysis tallied 75 million to 85 million unique TCR beta chains across the 610 or so repertoires, and about 10 million of those chains were shared by two or more donors. Raw reads were error-corrected and collapsed into unique sequences with a nearest-neighbor algorithm that merged closely related sequences to remove PCR and sequencing errors. V, D and J gene segments were assigned by aligning CDR3 sequences to IMGT reference sequences. For a sequence to be retained, at least a six-nucleotide match to both a V gene segment and a J gene segment was required. Rearrangements were classified as productive when the CDR3 lacked stop codons and remained in frame with V and J, and all other rearrangements were classified as non-productive. CDR3 was defined by IMGT convention, running from the second conserved V-encoded cysteine to the conserved J-encoded phenylalanine. In an earlier analysis of 587 of the donors, sequences lacking an unambiguous match to a single V gene segment were excluded. In an earlier analysis of 500 to 750 of the donors, V segments were called functional above 56.7% productive rearrangements and were called segregating when the between-donor standard deviation exceeded 5%. A statistical classification framework was built to diagnose cytomegalovirus status from the catalog of TCR beta chain sequences. V and J gene assignment, in a later analysis, came from comparing TCR nucleotide sequences with IMGT/GENE-DB human TR gene sequences. Using the TCRdist pipeline, a later analysis assigned CDR3 sequences along with most-parsimonious VDJ recombination scenarios. In a later analysis, each TCR beta chain was defined by its CDR3 amino acid sequence together with its V-gene family, and reads lacking a unique V-gene family were excluded. A later analysis removed several hundred highly shared, low-generation-probability nucleotide sequences to deal with suspected cross-contamination and a sequencing artifact. For each public chain, a later analysis derived a clonal expansion index from normalized ranks of inferred template counts within each repertoire. Generation probabilities in a later analysis came from a VDJ recombination model fitted to out-of-frame rearrangements, and those results were checked against IGoR. Hypergeometric tests were used in a later analysis to score TCR-TCR, TCR-HLA and TCR-CMV co-occurrence, with a repertoire-size bias correction applied to the TCR pairs. In a later analysis, false discovery rates were estimated by permuting HLA or CMV assignments 20 times. In a later analysis, co-occurring TCRs were grouped using DBSCAN, with TCRdist sequence similarity added in when clustering inside HLA-allele-positive subsets. Co-occurrence clustering excluded repertoires with fewer than 30,000 or more than 120,000 public chains, plus five with anomalous nucleotide sharing. The immuneACCESS repertoire file appears here via TCRdb, limited to in-frame rearrangements. These files lack a portion of the clones; in checked studies, under half of the deficit traces to unresolved V genes, and the cause of the others is not known. Clone size and V and J calls were adopted from that table, with D and trimming inferred from the DNA. Within this sample are about 120,000 clones, with around 81% of them counted one time only. The ten largest make up around 4% of the sample.

The chain is made from TRBV27 and TRBJ1-3; 9 nucleotides in the junction match TRBD1. This TCR was recovered from a woman between 25 and 40 years old in good health and CMV-seronegative. The source material was PBMCs. The nucleotide sequence is given as TGTGCCAGCAGTTTATCCCCGGACAGGGGAGGAAACACCATATATTTT. This sequence encodes CASSLSPDRGGNTIYF.